This T cell receptor beta chain stems from a study of OX40 agonist ivuxolimab in advanced cancers. Study in general: Dose-escalation cases comprised hepatocellular carcinoma, melanoma, renal cell or head and neck cancer. In three patients, partial responses were observed, one with hepatocellular carcinoma and two with cutaneous melanoma. Study findings and constraints: At doses 0.1 to 3.0 mg/kg, CD4+ and CD8+ clones expanded.

CDR1 SGHRS and CDR2 YFSETQ come from the germline V gene. V was clipped by 0 bases and J by 1 base, with 8 bases between them. The CDR3 consists of 15 residues. Assay used: immunoSEQ multiplex PCR; TCRdb lists only in-frame clones, some missing. The table records approximately 90,000 clones, roughly nine tenths of them present only once. Worth noting for this clone: Its antigen is undetermined.

The rearrangement joins TRBV5-1 to TRBJ2-1, with D perhaps TRBD2 (6 bases). This clonotype was sampled from an adult with an advanced solid tumor such as melanoma, head and neck, liver or kidney cancer. The input for sequencing was CD4+ or CD8+ T cells sorted from blood, taken in a trial of the OX40 agonist ivuxolimab. CDR3 bases: TGCGCCAGCAGCTTGGGCGGGATGTCCTACAATGAGCAGTTCTTC. Its translation: CASSLGGMSYNEQFF. The entire variable domain, with the rest obtained from reference TRBV5-1 and TRBJ2-1, is as follows: KAGVTQTPRYLIKTRGQQVTLSCSPISGHRSVSWYQQTPGQGLQFLFEYFSETQRNKGNFPGRFSGRQFSNSRSEMNVSTLELGDSALYLCASSLGGMSYNEQFFGPGTRLTVL.